Following are 5 T cell receptor beta chains from one sample sequenced in a study of T cell repertoires in cytomegalovirus infection. TCRdb used MiXCR to reprocess the reads, holding one entry per CDR3 protein. The sample has roughly 280,000 distinct CDR3 sequences, roughly 13% seen once. Sequenced material: PBMCs. The receptors were gathered from a human donor in good health (CMV status not recorded). Some clones in this sample may be carry-over from other donors' samples.

At least ten counts were recorded for this clonotype. The chain employs TRBV7-8 and TRBJ1-5; D is unclear. V was trimmed by 1 base and J by 3 bases, leaving 10 bases between them. CDR1 and CDR2 (germline): SGHVS, FQNEAQ. This CDR3 region has 15 residues. CDR3 sequence: CASSLVPVINQPQHF. The CDR3 region has the DNA TGTGCCAGCAGCTTAGTACCAGTAATCAATCAGCCCCAGCATTTT.

This clonotype was counted ten times or more. The rearrangement links TRBV7-2 to TRBJ1-6; 7 positions agree with TRBD1. CDR3 length equals 15 residues. Germline V gene lookup returns CDR1 SGHTA and CDR2 FQGNSA. Losses at the gene ends were 7 bases for V and 10 bases for J; bases not matched to a gene: 13. The CDR3 spells CASTFTGTETSPLHF. The CDR3 DNA is TGTGCCAGCACCTTCACCGGGACAGAGACCTCACCCCTCCACTTT.

Ten or more counts support this clonotype. This chain links TRBV29-1 with TRBJ2-7; the D call may be TRBD1 or TRBD2 (5 bases each). CDR1 and CDR2 (germline): SQVTM, ANQGSEA. This CDR3 contains 13 residues. With 3 bases removed from V and 9 bases from J, the gap between germline ends came to 18 bases. This chain's CDR3 is CSVDPGHPEGQYF. CDR3 in DNA: TGCAGCGTTGACCCGGGGCACCCTGAGGGGCAGTACTTC.

This clonotype came up many times. V is TRBV7-2 and J is TRBJ1-1; D is perhaps TRBD1 (6 bases). V dropped 2 bases and J dropped 1 base, with 8 bases sitting between them. CDR3 length: 14 residues. From germline, CDR1 is SGHTA and CDR2 FQGNSA. The CDR3 nucleotides are TGTGCCAGCAGCTTATACAGGGAGAACACTGAAGCTTTCTTT. Protein: CASSLYRENTEAFF. Drawing the rest from reference TRBV7-2 and TRBJ1-1, the complete variable domain is GAGVSQSPSNKVTEKGKDVELRCDPISGHTALYWYRQSLGQGLEFLIYFQGNSAPDKSGLPSDRFSAERTGGSVSTLTIQRTQQEDSAVYLCASSLYRENTEAFFGQGTRLTVV.

This clonotype has a handful of counts. In DNA form, the CDR3 reads TGCAGCGCCCTCGGGGCGGGGGGCCCCCACCCAATTAATGAGCAGTTCTTC. The encoded protein is CSALGAGGPHPINEQFF. This chain joins TRBV29-1 and TRBJ2-1, with 8 positions matching TRBD2. The germline V gene encodes CDR1 SQVTM and CDR2 ANQGSEA. The J segment lost 7 bases and the V segment lost 7 bases, leaving 21 bases of the junction unmatched. This CDR3 spans 17 amino acids.